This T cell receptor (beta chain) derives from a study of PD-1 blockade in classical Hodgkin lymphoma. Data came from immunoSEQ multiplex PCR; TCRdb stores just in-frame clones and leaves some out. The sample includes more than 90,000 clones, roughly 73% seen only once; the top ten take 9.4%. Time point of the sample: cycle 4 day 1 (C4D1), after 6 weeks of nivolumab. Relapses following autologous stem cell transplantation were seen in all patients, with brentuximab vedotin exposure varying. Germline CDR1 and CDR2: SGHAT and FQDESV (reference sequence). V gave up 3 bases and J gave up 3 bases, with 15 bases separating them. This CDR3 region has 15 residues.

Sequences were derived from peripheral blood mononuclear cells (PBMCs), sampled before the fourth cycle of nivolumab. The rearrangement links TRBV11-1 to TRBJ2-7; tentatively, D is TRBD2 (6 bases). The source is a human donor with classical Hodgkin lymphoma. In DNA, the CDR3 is TGTGCCAGCAGCTTCCTTAGCGGAGCGCTCTACGAGCAGTACTTC. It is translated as CASSFLSGALYEQYF.